Below, 15 T cell receptor beta chains from the same sample are listed, as sequenced in a study of PD-1 blockade in classical Hodgkin lymphoma. Only in-frame clones appear in the TCRdb table, and some are missing; sequencing was by immunoSEQ multiplex PCR. There are 11,000 to 15,000 clones in the sample; over 70% occur only once, and roughly 24% lies in the top ten. Autologous stem cell transplantation was followed by relapse in every patient, and brentuximab vedotin exposure varied. The sample here was peripheral blood mononuclear cells (PBMCs), taken before the second cycle of nivolumab. The receptors here all came from a human donor with classical Hodgkin lymphoma.

This chain uses TRBV19 with TRBJ2-2; no clear D gene. The CDR3 runs 12 residues. V shed 7 bases and J shed 9 bases, with 12 bases lying between them. From germline, CDR1 is LNHDA and CDR2 SQIVND (reference sequence). The CDR3: CASNEGPRELFF. DNA for the CDR3: TGTGCCAGTAACGAAGGGCCCAGGGAGCTGTTTTTT.

V and J are TRBV7-2 and TRBJ2-4, with no clear D. The CDR3 sequence is 13 residues long. Germline V gives CDR1 SGHTA, CDR2 FQGNSA. V was shortened by 3 bases and J by 8 bases, with 11 bases between the two germline ends. Here the CDR3 reads CASSFSGWDIQYF. CDR3 bases: TGTGCCAGCAGCTTTTCGGGCTGGGACATTCAGTACTTC. The full variable domain, rest sourced from reference TRBV7-2 and TRBJ2-4, is GAGVSQSPSNKVTEKGKDVELRCDPISGHTALYWYRQSLGQGLEFLIYFQGNSAPDKSGLPSDRFSAERTGGSVSTLTIQRTQQEDSAVYLCASSFSGWDIQYFGAGTRLSVL.

The chain recombines TRBV7-8 with TRBJ1-3; possibly TRBD1 for D (5 bases). The CDR3 spans 16 residues. Trimming shortened V by 5 bases and J by 0 bases, and 14 bases separated the two germline ends. Germline CDR1 is SGHVS and CDR2 is FQNEAQ. CDR3 sequence reads: CASSPRRGSSGNTIYF. The CDR3 DNA sequence: TGTGCCAGCAGCCCAAGAAGGGGAAGCTCTGGAAACACCATATATTTT.

The chain combines TRBV27 with TRBJ2-1; 9 bases fit TRBD2. Germline V CDR1 and CDR2: MNHEY, SMNVEV (reference sequence). The CDR3 loop spans 15 amino acids. V gave up 4 bases and J gave up 6 bases; unmatched junction bases: 7. CDR3 residues: CASSSLAGDRNEQFF. As DNA, the CDR3 is TGTGCCAGCAGTTCCTTAGCGGGGGACCGCAATGAGCAGTTCTTC.

This sequence joins TRBV2 and TRBJ1-4; TRBD1 matches at 8 bases. The CDR3 is 15 residues long. Per germline, CDR1 SNHLY and CDR2 FYNNEI. V lost 7 bases and J lost 1; bases outside the gene matches: 5. This CDR3 is CASIRTGLTNEKLFF. The CDR3 bases are TGTGCCAGCATTCGGACAGGGTTAACTAATGAAAAACTGTTTTTT.

This clone is a singleton in its sample. The V call is TRBV4-3, the J call TRBJ1-2; TRBD1 aligns across 8 bases. The CDR3 length is 16 residues. In germline, CDR1 is LGHNA, CDR2 YSLEER. V shed 0 bases and J 4 bases; nucleotides not matched to a gene: 7. CDR3 protein: CASSQELDREAYGYTF. CDR3 sequence (DNA): TGCGCCAGCAGCCAAGAACTGGACAGGGAAGCCTATGGCTACACCTTC.

V usage is TRBV19 and J usage is TRBJ2-5; D remains ambiguous. Germline CDR1 reads LNHDA; CDR2 reads SQIVND (reference sequence). V was shortened by 3 bases and J by 5 bases, with 16 bases between the two germline ends. The CDR3 consists of 15 residues. CDR3 sequence reads: CASSILIGSGETQYF. The DNA for the CDR3 is TGTGCCAGTAGTATTTTGATTGGGTCCGGGGAGACCCAGTACTTC.

The CDR3 bases are TGCGCCAGCAGTCCTCGGGTAGGCACAGATACGCAGTATTTT. It specifies CASSPRVGTDTQYF. The V gene is TRBV10-1, the J gene TRBJ2-3, with no clear D. CDR3 length: 14 amino acids. V was clipped by 5 bases and J by 1 base, with 10 bases between them. Germline loops: CDR1 WNHNN, CDR2 SYGVQD (reference sequence).

The chain uses TRBV5-1 and TRBJ2-1; 10 positions agree with TRBD2. Germline V gene sequence: CDR1 SGHRS, CDR2 YFSETQ. The CDR3 is 16 residues long. V shed 4 bases, J shed 4 bases, and the junction held 8 bases outside the gene matches. The CDR3 sequence is CASSPMGLARYNEQFF. CDR3 coding DNA: TGCGCCAGCAGCCCGATGGGACTAGCGCGGTACAATGAGCAGTTCTTC. Filled out from reference TRBV5-1 and TRBJ2-1, the complete variable domain reads KAGVTQTPRYLIKTRGQQVTLSCSPISGHRSVSWYQQTPGQGLQFLFEYFSETQRNKGNFPGRFSGRQFSNSRSEMNVSTLELGDSALYLCASSPMGLARYNEQFFGPGTRLTVL.

This clone turned up a few times. CDR3 in amino acids: CASSSTTDGASEQYF. The CDR3 bases are TGTGCCAGCAGCTCGACCACCGATGGAGCTAGCGAGCAGTACTTC. The chain links TRBV13 to TRBJ2-7; D gene uncertain. V shed 4 bases and J shed 6 bases, with 19 bases lying between them. Germline lookup yields CDR1 PRHDT and CDR2 FYEKMQ (reference sequence). CDR3 length: 15 amino acids.

Only a few counts were recorded for this clone. V is TRBV27 and J is TRBJ2-5; TRBD2 is a possible D gene (7 bases). The CDR3 has 15 amino acids. The ends were cut back, 2 bases at V and 4 bases at J, with 14 bases in the middle. CDR1 is MNHEY and CDR2 is SMNVEV in the germline V gene (reference sequence). This CDR3 reads CASSLGGGARETQYF. The DNA of the CDR3 is TGTGCCAGCAGTTTAGGTGGGGGGGCCAGAGAGACCCAGTACTTC.

The rearrangement uses TRBV18 and TRBJ1-1; perhaps TRBD1 as D (5 bases). CDR1 and CDR2 (germline): KGHSH, LQKENI. This CDR3 is built from 14 residues. Between the trimmed V and J ends, which lost 4 bases and 5 bases, there was a span of 14 bases. The CDR3 here is CASSRGGTGTEAFF. The CDR3 DNA reads TGTGCCAGCTCACGGGGGGGGACTGGAACTGAAGCTTTCTTT.

This chain joins TRBV5-1 and TRBJ1-1, with D perhaps matching TRBD1 (5 bases). The V gene lost 2 bases and the J gene lost 7 bases, with 15 bases spanning the gap. The CDR3 length is 14 residues. Germline values: CDR1 SGHRS, CDR2 YFSETQ. The CDR3 is CASSFDGGTHEAFF. The CDR3 DNA reads TGCGCCAGCAGCTTCGATGGAGGGACCCATGAAGCTTTCTTT.

V usage is TRBV2 and J usage is TRBJ2-1; 7 nucleotides align to TRBD1. This CDR3 is built from 15 residues. The V gene's germline CDR1 is SNHLY and CDR2 FYNNEI. The trim removed 3 bases at V and 2 bases at J, leaving 4 bases unmatched. CDR3: CASSERQGAYNEQFF. DNA of the CDR3: TGTGCCAGCAGTGAGCGACAGGGTGCCTACAATGAGCAGTTCTTC.

The chain joins TRBV12-5 to TRBJ2-6; 8 bases line up with TRBD2. The germline CDR1 and CDR2 sequences are LGHNT and FRNRAP. The CDR3 has 18 amino acids. V gave up 1 base and J gave up 2 bases; unmatched junction bases: 7. This CDR3 reads CASGLATGGWTGANVLTF. In DNA form, the CDR3 reads TGTGCTAGTGGTTTGGCAACGGGGGGGTGGACTGGGGCCAACGTCCTGACTTTC. Together with reference TRBV12-5 and TRBJ2-6, the CDR3 gives the full variable domain: DARVTQTPRHKVTEMGQEVTMRCQPILGHNTVFWYRQTMMQGLELLAYFRNRAPLDDSGMPKDRFSAEMPDATLATLKIQPSEPRDSAVYFCASGLATGGWTGANVLTFGAGSRLTVL.